The 32 T cell receptor beta chains below were found in one sample sequenced in a study of vaccination and CD4 T cells after COVID-19. No antigen has been identified for these receptors. The treatment denotes: roughly ten-day PBMC culture with coronavirus spike peptide pools or control peptides (ViraFEST assay). Cultured CD4+ T-cell DNA underwent Oncomine TCR Beta short-read sequencing. A single record per CDR3 protein comes from TCRdb applying MiXCR to the PCR reads. The sample lists 13,000 or so distinct CDR3 sequences, approximately 40% seen once, with under 15% in the top ten. Sequencing used CD4+ T cells from blood, cultured in vitro. These receptor sequences come from a human donor who had recovered from COVID-19.

This rearrangement joins TRBV7-9 to TRBJ1-1, with D maybe TRBD1 (5 bases). The CDR3 loop spans 13 amino acids. V was shortened by 3 bases and J by 4 bases, with 9 bases between the two germline ends. Germline assignment: CDR1 SEHNR and CDR2 FQNEAQ (reference sequence). CDR3 DNA sequence: TGTGCCAGCAGCTTCACCCAGGGCACTGAAGCTTTCTTT. Translation gives CASSFTQGTEAFF.

This clonotype was picked up one time. CDR3 loop: CASSPAPSGSRSSYEQYF. The CDR3 DNA reads TGCGCCAGCAGCCCGGCCCCATCAGGGTCCCGGTCAAGCTACGAGCAGTACTTC. The genes are TRBV5-1 and TRBJ2-7, with D perhaps matching TRBD1 (5 bases). V lost 4 bases to trimming and J lost 3 bases, with 26 bases between them. From germline, CDR1 is SGHRS and CDR2 YFSETQ. CDR3 size: 18 residues.

The chain joins TRBV7-2 to TRBJ2-5; no reliable D call. Deletions cut 3 bases from V and 5 bases from J, with 7 bases between. Germline loops: CDR1 SGHTA, CDR2 FQGNSA. CDR3 size: 12 residues. CDR3 sequence reads: CASSLAGETQYF. The CDR3 DNA sequence: TGTGCCAGCAGCTTGGCCGGGGAGACCCAGTACTTC.

This clonotype showed up just a few times. V and J are TRBV27 and TRBJ2-7, with D maybe TRBD2 (6 bases). The V gene's germline CDR1 is MNHEY and CDR2 SMNVEV (reference sequence). Trimming stripped 2 bases from V and 3 bases from J, with 17 bases between. This CDR3 has 16 amino acids. The CDR3 sequence is CASSLGTGAGGYEQYF. As DNA, the CDR3 is TGTGCCAGCAGTTTAGGGACTGGGGCAGGAGGCTACGAGCAGTACTTC.

The rearrangement uses TRBV5-8 and TRBJ1-4, with a possible D match to TRBD1 (6 bases). The germline CDR1 and CDR2 sequences are SGHTS and YDEGEE. The CDR3 extends over 15 amino acids. V was trimmed by 6 bases and J by 0 bases, leaving 12 bases between them. This chain's CDR3 is CASTQGLATNEKLFF. CDR3 DNA sequence: TGTGCCAGCACCCAGGGGCTTGCAACTAATGAAAAACTGTTTTTT.

The chain couples TRBV6-2 or TRBV6-3 to TRBJ1-2, with D perhaps TRBD1 (6 bases). V dropped 6 bases and J dropped 4 bases, with 15 bases sitting between them. This CDR3 comprises 14 residues. Germline CDR1 and CDR2: MNHEY and SVGEGT. The CDR3 sequence is CASRRTASIYGYTF. The DNA for the CDR3 is TGTGCCAGCAGGAGGACAGCGTCTATCTATGGCTACACCTTC.

This sequence joins TRBV19 and TRBJ2-6, with D unclear. CDR3 size: 14 residues. Germline CDR1 reads LNHDA; CDR2 reads SQIVND (reference sequence). V lost 6 bases and J lost 2, with 8 bases in between. This CDR3 reads CASSAVAGANVLTF. The CDR3, as DNA: TGTGCCAGTAGCGCGGTTGCTGGGGCCAACGTCCTGACTTTC.

This clonotype was detected a few times. The CDR3 sequence is CASRKTGTTDTQYF. CDR3 coding DNA: TGTGCCAGCAGAAAGACAGGAACCACAGATACGCAGTATTTT. This chain joins TRBV6-1 and TRBJ2-3; TRBD1 is a possible D gene (6 bases). In germline, CDR1 is MNHNS, CDR2 SASEGT. V was shortened by 6 bases and J by 2 bases, with 12 bases between the two germline ends. The CDR3 spans 14 residues.

This clonotype was found once. This sequence joins TRBV11-2 and TRBJ1-3, with no clear D. CDR1 is SGHAT, CDR2 FQNNGV, per germline. Trimming stripped 3 bases from V and 3 bases from J, with 3 bases between. The CDR3 loop spans 12 amino acids. The CDR3 sequence: CASSFLGNTIYF. For the CDR3, the DNA is TGTGCCAGCAGCTTTCTTGGAAACACCATATATTTT.

This clonotype was observed a handful of times. V gene TRBV6-2 or TRBV6-3 combines with J gene TRBJ2-1; 7 nucleotides line up with TRBD2. Germline CDR1 is MNHEY and CDR2 is SVGEGT. This CDR3 region has 16 residues. V dropped 0 bases and J dropped 3; count of bases not matched to a gene: 5. DNA for the CDR3: TGTGCCAGCAGTTACTCGGGGGGGACCCTCTACAATGAGCAGTTCTTC. Its protein product is CASSYSGGTLYNEQFF.

The chain's CDR3 is CASSLGSNLNQPQHF. Here the CDR3 DNA reads TGTGCCAGCAGCTTAGGTAGCAACCTCAATCAGCCCCAGCATTTT. This chain links TRBV7-8 with TRBJ1-5; no reliable D call. Germline CDR1 reads SGHVS; CDR2 reads FQNEAQ. V lost 1 base and J lost 3, with 10 bases in between. The CDR3 consists of 15 residues.

J is TRBJ1-2 and V is TRBV29-1, with 12 bases lining up with TRBD1. The V gene's germline CDR1 is SQVTM and CDR2 ANQGSEA. The CDR3 sequence is 16 residues long. The J segment lost 4 bases and the V segment lost 3 bases, leaving 9 bases of the junction unmatched. The CDR3 is CSVEGTGGGVGYGYTF. CDR3 DNA sequence: TGCAGCGTTGAGGGGACAGGGGGCGGCGTGGGCTATGGCTACACCTTC.

This clonotype was seen more than once but under ten times. The chain links TRBV7-2 to TRBJ1-2, with no clear D. Trimming removed 5 bases from V and 2 bases from J, with 9 bases in between. The V gene's germline CDR1 is SGHTA and CDR2 FQGNSA. This CDR3 spans 13 amino acids. CDR3: CASSPDGNYGYTF. DNA of the CDR3: TGTGCCAGCAGCCCCGACGGGAACTATGGCTACACCTTC.

V is TRBV19 and J is TRBJ1-1; maybe TRBD1 (5 bases). The CDR3 is 16 amino acids. Trimming cost V 7 bases and J 4 bases, with 22 bases left between them. Germline V CDR1 and CDR2: LNHDA, SQIVND (reference sequence). CDR3 sequence reads: CASKDLSAGMSTEAFF. CDR3 DNA sequence: TGTGCCAGTAAGGATCTGTCGGCAGGGATGTCCACTGAAGCTTTCTTT.

The V call is TRBV6-5, the J call TRBJ2-6; the D gene could be TRBD1 or TRBD2 (6 bases each). In germline, CDR1 is MNHEY, CDR2 SVGAGI. Deletions cut 3 bases from V and 2 bases from J, with 8 bases between. The CDR3 loop spans 15 amino acids. The CDR3 DNA reads TGTGCCAGCAGTTATGGGGGGCCTGGGGCCAACGTCCTGACTTTC. Amino acids: CASSYGGPGANVLTF.

This clonotype has a handful of counts. CDR3 DNA sequence: TGTGCCAGCAGTTCGATCAGGGGAGGTCAGCCCCAGCATTTT. Translating gives CASSSIRGGQPQHF. The chain couples TRBV6-5 to TRBJ1-5, with D perhaps matching TRBD1 (6 bases). V lost 4 bases and J 6 bases, leaving 13 bases between the germline ends. Germline V gene data show CDR1 as MNHEY and CDR2 as SVGAGI. The CDR3 totals 14 residues.

This clonotype is labeled as medium-sized. The chain links TRBV15 to TRBJ2-2, with D tentatively TRBD1 (6 bases). V was shortened by 3 bases and J by 4 bases, with 24 bases between the two germline ends. The CDR3 has 19 amino acids. The germline V gene has CDR1 LNHNV and CDR2 YYDKDF (reference sequence). The CDR3 loop is CATSRVRDIGRSATGELFF. Here the CDR3 DNA reads TGTGCCACCAGCAGGGTCCGGGACATCGGCCGAAGCGCCACCGGGGAGCTGTTTTTT. Filled out from reference TRBV15 and TRBJ2-2, the complete variable domain reads DAMVIQNPRYQVTQFGKPVTLSCSQTLNHNVMYWYQQKSSQAPKLLFHYYDKDFNNEADTPDNFQSRRPNTSFCFLDIRSPGLGDTAMYLCATSRVRDIGRSATGELFFGEGSRLTVL.

The chain links TRBV21-1 to TRBJ1-5; TRBD1 is the table's D call and was not checked against the DNA. TRBV21-1 is designated a pseudogene. This CDR3 is 15 amino acids long. DNA of the CDR3: TGTGCCAGCAGCGTCCGGGACAAACAACTTCAGCCCCAGCATTTT. Translation: CASSVRDKQLQPQHF.

This clonotype is labeled as medium-sized. CDR3: CAGSRDRGFEQYF. The CDR3 nucleotides read TGTGCCGGATCCCGGGACAGGGGATTCGAGCAGTACTTC. The chain employs TRBV30 and TRBJ2-7, with 10 bases aligning to TRBD1. The CDR3 has 13 amino acids. CDR1 GTSNPN and CDR2 SVGIG come from the germline V gene (reference sequence). The V and J ends lost 8 bases and 6 bases, in that order; junction bases with no gene match: 10.

The chain is built from TRBV5-1 and TRBJ1-1; tentatively, D is TRBD1 (6 bases). V was pared by 4 bases and J by 1 base, with 11 bases between. The V gene's germline CDR1 is SGHRS and CDR2 YFSETQ. This CDR3 has 14 amino acids. The CDR3 spells CASSGEGGNTEAFF. As DNA, the CDR3 is TGCGCCAGCAGCGGGGAGGGGGGGAACACTGAAGCTTTCTTT.

This clonotype was observed a handful of times. This sequence joins TRBV7-2 and TRBJ2-1; D unclear. Per the germline V gene, CDR1 is SGHTA and CDR2 is FQGNSA. The CDR3 is 12 amino acids. V was pared by 5 bases and J by 12 bases, with 14 bases between. CDR3 residues: CASSPLGSGQFF. The DNA of the CDR3 is TGTGCCAGCAGCCCCCTGGGGTCAGGGCAGTTCTTC. Together with reference TRBV7-2 and TRBJ2-1, the CDR3 gives the full variable domain: GAGVSQSPSNKVTEKGKDVELRCDPISGHTALYWYRQSLGQGLEFLIYFQGNSAPDKSGLPSDRFSAERTGGSVSTLTIQRTQQEDSAVYLCASSPLGSGQFFGPGTRLTVL.

The gene calls are TRBV20-1 and TRBJ2-2; D tentatively reads TRBD1 or TRBD2 (5 bases each). Germline V gene sequence: CDR1 DFQATT, CDR2 SNEGSKA (reference sequence). V was shortened by 0 bases and J by 4 bases, with 15 bases between the two germline ends. CDR3 length: 16 residues. In DNA, the CDR3 is TGCAGTGCTAGAGATCGGAGTTGGGGGACCACCGGGGAGCTGTTTTTT. It codes for CSARDRSWGTTGELFF.

V and J are TRBV5-1 and TRBJ2-3; a possible D gene is TRBD2 (6 bases). Germline CDR1 is SGHRS and CDR2 is YFSETQ. V was cut by 3 bases and J by 1 base, with 9 bases left in between. This CDR3 contains 14 residues. The CDR3 DNA is TGCGCCAGCAGCTCCACGGGGGGCACAGATACGCAGTATTTT. It encodes CASSSTGGTDTQYF. Variable domain in full (rest from reference TRBV5-1 and TRBJ2-3): KAGVTQTPRYLIKTRGQQVTLSCSPISGHRSVSWYQQTPGQGLQFLFEYFSETQRNKGNFPGRFSGRQFSNSRSEMNVSTLELGDSALYLCASSSTGGTDTQYFGPGTRLTVL.

The rearrangement joins TRBV5-6 to TRBJ1-2; a weak D match, TRBD1 (5 bases). The V and J ends lost 0 bases and 6 bases respectively, with 6 bases between them. The CDR3 extends over 12 amino acids. Germline V gene sequence: CDR1 SGHDT, CDR2 YYEEEE. The chain's CDR3 is CASSLVGDGYTF. The CDR3 region has the DNA TGTGCCAGCAGCTTGGTGGGGGATGGCTACACCTTC.

The chain is built from TRBV5-1 and TRBJ2-3, with a possible D match to TRBD2 (7 bases). Between the trimmed V and J ends, which lost 7 bases and 6 bases, there was a span of 21 bases. The germline gives CDR1 SGHRS, CDR2 YFSETQ. The CDR3 loop spans 15 amino acids. As DNA, the CDR3 is TGCGCCAGCCTACCTTTGGGGGGGGCCGGGGATACGCAGTATTTT. It yields the protein CASLPLGGAGDTQYF.

Only a few counts were recorded for this clonotype. V usage is TRBV13 and J usage is TRBJ2-4; D not certain. V was shortened by 5 bases and J by 1 base, with 6 bases between the two germline ends. The CDR3 totals 13 residues. Germline V CDR1 and CDR2: PRHDT, FYEKMQ (reference sequence). This CDR3 is CASSAQAKNIQYF. The CDR3 DNA is TGTGCCAGCAGCGCCCAGGCCAAAAACATTCAGTACTTC.

A few counts support this clonotype. The V and J genes are TRBV12-5 and TRBJ2-7; 8 bases agree with TRBD1. The CDR3 is 14 residues long. Germline V lookup: CDR1 LGHNT, CDR2 FRNRAP. With 7 bases clipped from V and 0 bases from J, the junction kept 5 bases outside the gene matches. This chain's CDR3 is CASVMTGASYEQYF. The CDR3 DNA reads TGTGCTAGTGTCATGACAGGGGCCTCCTACGAGCAGTACTTC. Based on the CDR3 plus reference TRBV12-5 and TRBJ2-7, the full variable domain is DARVTQTPRHKVTEMGQEVTMRCQPILGHNTVFWYRQTMMQGLELLAYFRNRAPLDDSGMPKDRFSAEMPDATLATLKIQPSEPRDSAVYFCASVMTGASYEQYFGPGTRLTVT.

In its sample, this clonotype is medium-sized. The genes are TRBV6-1 and TRBJ2-3, with 9 bases matching TRBD2. Germline V CDR1 and CDR2: MNHNS, SASEGT. The CDR3 runs to 15 residues. V shed 6 bases and J 4 bases; nucleotides not matched to a gene: 8. DNA for the CDR3: TGTGCCAGCAGCGAGCTAGCGGGGTCGGCAGATACGCAGTATTTT. It yields the protein CASSELAGSADTQYF.

The V call is TRBV30, the J call TRBJ1-1; TRBD1 agrees at 9 bases. From germline, CDR1 is GTSNPN and CDR2 SVGIG (reference sequence). The junction had 0 bases not matched to a gene; V was cut back by 0 bases and J by 4 bases. The CDR3 extends over 13 amino acids. The CDR3 DNA reads TGTGCCTGGAGTGTGACAGGGGGCACTGAAGCTTTCTTT. It codes for CAWSVTGGTEAFF.

The chain carries TRBV30 and TRBJ2-5; 7 bases map to TRBD2. In germline, CDR1 is GTSNPN, CDR2 SVGIG (reference sequence). V lost 3 bases and J lost 0; bases outside the gene matches: 1. CDR3 length: 13 amino acids. CDR3 residues: CAWSGGYQETQYF. The CDR3 DNA reads TGTGCCTGGAGCGGGGGGTACCAAGAGACCCAGTACTTC.

This clonotype was recorded a few times. The chain recombines TRBV19 with TRBJ1-5, with D tentatively TRBD1 (6 bases). The V and J ends lost 1 base and 0 bases respectively, with 13 bases between them. The CDR3 extends over 17 amino acids. The germline CDR1 and CDR2 sequences are LNHDA and SQIVND (reference sequence). The CDR3 is CASSIVGRGYSNQPQHF. The CDR3 nucleotides read TGTGCCAGTAGTATAGTTGGCAGGGGTTATAGCAATCAGCCCCAGCATTTT.

This clonotype turned up a few times. This sequence joins TRBV5-1 and TRBJ2-2, with TRBD1 matching 10 bases. With 2 bases clipped from V and 14 bases from J, the junction kept 12 bases outside the gene matches. Germline V CDR1 and CDR2: SGHRS, YFSETQ. The CDR3 has 15 residues. This CDR3 is CASSLGTGATQNLFF. The CDR3 bases are TGCGCCAGCAGCTTAGGGACAGGGGCCACCCAAAATCTGTTTTTT.